These T cell receptor beta chains were read from a single sample in a study of blood T cells in healthy people across ages. One entry per CDR3 protein results from TCRdb running MiXCR on the 5' RACE reads. The sample has 650,000 to 700,000 distinct CDR3 sequences; around 32% are singletons. Sequenced sample: blood. These receptors came from a woman of 80 years or more in good health. CDR3s include the opening cysteine and the closing phenylalanine or tryptophan. Fields, in order: V gene, J gene, clone size, CDR3 length, D gene, CDR3 protein, CDR3 DNA. The D gene is left open where the match is weak. Clone size is not always given. Where it is, it says once, few, many or a class for expanded clones.

>TRBV29-1|TRBJ2-2|-|17|TRBD1
CSVEETGGGHNTGELFF
TGCAGCGTTGAAGAGACAGGGGGCGGACACAACACCGGGGAGCTGTTTTTT
>TRBV5-1|TRBJ2-6|once|18|TRBD2
CASSLRLAASSGANVLTF
TGCGCCAGCAGCTTGCGTCTAGCGGCGAGCTCTGGGGCCAACGTCCTGACTTTC
>TRBV29-1|TRBJ1-2|many|11|-
CSVLGVYGYTF
TGCAGCGTTTTAGGGGTCTATGGCTACACCTTC
>TRBV30|TRBJ2-3|many|15|-
CAWSARFSSTDTQYF
TGTGCCTGGAGTGCCAGGTTCAGTAGCACAGATACGCAGTATTTT
>TRBV20-1|TRBJ2-1|-|15|TRBD1
CSASPDRGHGNEQFF
TGCAGTGCTAGCCCCGACAGGGGGCATGGAAATGAGCAGTTCTTC
>TRBV5-1|TRBJ2-5|-|13|-
CASSLTSQETQYF
TGCGCCAGCAGCTTGACTAGCCAAGAGACCCAGTACTTC
>TRBV27|TRBJ1-2|many|13|TRBD1
CASKGQGRGGYTF
TGTGCCAGCAAAGGACAGGGACGGGGAGGCTACACCTTC
>TRBV14|TRBJ1-2|-|15|-
CASSQGGPGNYGYTF
TGTGCCAGCAGCCAAGGCGGACCGGGTAACTATGGCTACACCTTC
>TRBV9|TRBJ1-3|many|14|TRBD1
CASSAGTAGNTIYF
TGTGCCAGCAGCGCGGGGACAGCTGGAAACACCATATATTTT
>TRBV12-3/TRBV12-4|TRBJ2-5|-|12|-
CASSWGGAEQYF
TGTGCCAGCAGTTGGGGGGGGGCTGAGCAGTACTTC
>TRBV3-1|TRBJ2-1|many|14|TRBD2
CASSWSGGVGEQFF
TGTGCCAGCAGCTGGAGCGGGGGGGTCGGTGAGCAGTTCTTC
>TRBV5-1|TRBJ1-2|-|17|-
CASSRPYPQAGNYGYTF
TGCGCCAGCAGCCGTCCCTACCCTCAAGCCGGCAACTATGGCTACACCTTC
>TRBV12-3/TRBV12-4|TRBJ1-6|many|13|-
CASKLVSNSPLHF
TGTGCCAGCAAGCTCGTCTCGAATTCACCCCTCCACTTT
>TRBV5-1|TRBJ1-1|once|14|-
CASSNDSPNTEAFF
TGCGCCAGCAGCAACGACAGCCCGAACACTGAAGCTTTCTTT
>TRBV12-3/TRBV12-4|TRBJ2-3|-|16|-
CASSLGHSHLTDTQYF
TGTGCCAGCAGTTTAGGACACTCCCACCTCACAGATACGCAGTATTTT
>TRBV10-3|TRBJ2-7|many|11|-
CAISGGYEQYF
TGTGCCATCAGTGGCGGGTACGAGCAGTACTTC
>TRBV13|TRBJ2-7|-|14|TRBD1
CASSLGTGFGEQYF
TGTGCCAGCAGCTTAGGGACAGGGTTCGGCGAGCAGTACTTC
>TRBV10-3|TRBJ2-3|-|15|-
CAIRRGEGSTDTQYF
TGTGCCATCAGGAGGGGGGAGGGGAGCACAGATACGCAGTATTTT
>TRBV20-1|TRBJ1-1|-|10|-
CSASLVEAFF
TGCAGTGCTAGTCTGGTTGAAGCTTTCTTT
>TRBV19|TRBJ2-1|-|16|TRBD1
CASSIPTGGLDNEQFF
TGTGCCAGTAGTATCCCGACAGGGGGTTTGGACAATGAGCAGTTCTTC
>TRBV5-1|TRBJ2-1|many|13|-
CASRSALHYEQFF
TGCGCCAGCAGATCGGCCCTACATTATGAGCAGTTCTTC
>TRBV20-1|TRBJ1-6|-|15|-
CSARGSPLGNSPLHF
TGCAGTGCTAGGGGTTCGCCGTTGGGTAATTCACCCCTCCACTTT
>TRBV30|TRBJ1-2|-|11|-
CALGVGRGYTF
TGTGCCCTTGGAGTAGGGCGCGGCTACACCTTC
>TRBV18|TRBJ2-1|many|12|TRBD1
CASSDTGGQQFF
TGTGCCAGCTCCGACACAGGGGGCCAGCAGTTCTTC
>TRBV5-1|TRBJ2-5|many|15|TRBD1
CASSVGQGIKETQYF
TGCGCCAGCAGCGTGGGACAGGGAATTAAGGAGACCCAGTACTTC
>TRBV5-1|TRBJ2-1|-|13|-
CASSLARLDEQFF
TGCGCCAGCAGCTTGGCTAGGTTGGATGAGCAGTTCTTC